Each of the 10 T cell receptor beta chains below was sequenced from the same sample in a study of cytotoxic CD8 clonotypes in ibrutinib-treated CLL (dated by TCRdb to the early 2020s). Receptors were amplified or captured by the immunoSEQ multiplex PCR assay. As stored in TCRdb, this immuneACCESS dataset retains in-frame rearrangements with V and J assigned. A fraction of the clones does not appear; measured against another copy, unresolved V genes explain less than half of the discrepancy, and the remainder lacks a known reason. This sample gives 330,000 or so clones in total; over 55% of them show up just once. The leading ten clones occupy roughly 6% of the sample. Sequenced material: PBMCs, taken after 36 months of ibrutinib treatment. These receptors came from a human donor with chronic lymphocytic leukemia.

Only a few counts were recorded for this clone. The gene calls are TRBV4-2 and TRBJ1-2; D is undetermined. The ends were cut back, 5 bases at V and 4 bases at J, with 8 bases in the middle. The germline gives CDR1 LGHNA, CDR2 YNFKEQ. The CDR3 has 12 amino acids. The CDR3 coding sequence is TGTGCCAGCAGCGGACCCAGCTATGGCTACACCTTC. Protein: CASSGPSYGYTF.

The chain uses TRBV29-1 and TRBJ1-5, with 8 positions matching TRBD1. Germline CDR1 and CDR2: SQVTM and ANQGSEA. J was trimmed by 3 bases and V by 4 bases; bases with no gene match: 5. The CDR3 is 14 amino acids. In nucleotides, the CDR3 is TGCAGCGTTGCCGGGACAGGAGTCAATCAGCCCCAGCATTTT. Its translation: CSVAGTGVNQPQHF.

Notes on this clone: At the DNA level, this CDR3 is encoded by other sequences in the same sample as well. The CDR3 spells CASSMGTASYEQYF. CDR3 in DNA: TGTGCCAGTAGTATGGGGACGGCTTCCTACGAGCAGTACTTC. The rearrangement joins TRBV19 to TRBJ2-7; D may match TRBD1 or TRBD2 (5 bases each). V was pared by 3 bases and J by 1 base, with 10 bases between. Germline V gene sequence: CDR1 LNHDA, CDR2 SQIVND (reference sequence). There are 14 residues in the CDR3.

J is TRBJ1-2 and V is TRBV6-6; TRBD1 matches 7 bases. This CDR3 has 14 amino acids. V lost 4 bases and J lost 5; bases outside the gene matches: 7. Germline V gene lookup returns CDR1 MNHNY and CDR2 SVGAGI (reference sequence). The chain's CDR3 is CASSSPDRTYGYTF. The CDR3, as DNA: TGTGCCAGCAGTTCCCCGGACAGGACTTATGGCTACACCTTC.

This clone appeared once. This chain links TRBV28 with TRBJ2-1; 10 bases line up with TRBD2. The CDR3 has 15 amino acids. J lost 6 bases, V lost 6 bases, and 8 bases had no gene match. Germline CDR1 is MDHEN and CDR2 is SYDVKM. The CDR3, as DNA: TGTGCCAGCAGCCACTCCGGACTAGCGGTCAATGAGCAGTTCTTC. This codes for CASSHSGLAVNEQFF.

CDR3 DNA sequence: TGCGCCAGCAGCTTGGTAGGGGGACTCCTCTACGAGCAGTACTTC. Its translation is CASSLVGGLLYEQYF. The rearrangement joins TRBV5-1 to TRBJ2-7; the D gene could be TRBD1 or TRBD2 (6 bases each). Trimming removed 0 bases at V and 3 bases at J, with 13 bases between. Germline CDR1 SGHRS, CDR2 YFSETQ. This CDR3 contains 15 residues.

The J gene is TRBJ1-1, the V gene TRBV27, with TRBD1 as a possible D gene (5 bases). The CDR3 spans 12 residues. V was cut by 2 bases and J by 9 bases, with 10 bases left in between. CDR1 is MNHEY, CDR2 SMNVEV, per germline (reference sequence). The CDR3 DNA follows: TGTGCCAGCAGTTTAAGGGGCAGGAAAGCTTTCTTT. Its translation is CASSLRGRKAFF.

V usage is TRBV2 and J usage is TRBJ1-4, with D perhaps matching TRBD1 (5 bases). The V gene's germline CDR1 is SNHLY and CDR2 FYNNEI. Trimming took 7 bases from V and 7 from J, leaving 13 bases between them. The CDR3 is made up of 13 amino acids. CDR3 sequence: CASNGGYSEKLFF. Here the CDR3 DNA reads TGTGCCAGCAATGGGGGGTATAGTGAAAAACTGTTTTTT.

The J gene is TRBJ1-5, the V gene TRBV9, with D unclear. This CDR3 has 15 residues. Germline V gene lookup returns CDR1 SGDLS and CDR2 YYNGEE. V lost 5 bases to trimming and J lost 0 bases, with 12 bases between them. CDR3 nucleotide sequence: TGTGCCAGCAGTGCAGGACGGGATAGCAATCAGCCCCAGCATTTT. It yields the protein CASSAGRDSNQPQHF.

This clone was seen more than once but under ten times. The V call is TRBV7-9, the J call TRBJ2-1; 8 positions agree with TRBD1. CDR1 SEHNR and CDR2 FQNEAQ come from the germline V gene (reference sequence). Trimming at V came to 3 bases and at J to 4 bases, leaving 11 bases not matched to a gene. The CDR3 runs 17 residues. The CDR3 region is CASSFNTDRGFYNEQFF. The CDR3 DNA reads TGTGCCAGCAGCTTCAATACCGACAGGGGATTTTACAATGAGCAGTTCTTC.